The clone carrying this T cell receptor beta chain was seen many times. This specimen comes from a study of blood T cell repertoires in COVID-19. Assay used: immunoSEQ multiplex PCR; TCRdb lists only in-frame clones, some missing. The repertoire consists of 100,000 or so clones, with 81% occurring once and the leading ten covering about 13%. What was sequenced was peripheral blood. This clonotype was sampled from a human donor in a cohort sampled during active COVID-19.

The CDR3 sequence is CASSTGGGGQNEQYF. The CDR3, as DNA: TGCGCCAGCAGCACCGGAGGGGGCGGTCAGAACGAGCAGTACTTC. The J gene is TRBJ2-7, the V gene TRBV5-1; TRBD1 might be the D (7 bases). The CDR3 sequence is 15 residues long. V lost 4 bases and J lost 5, with 19 bases in between. Germline CDR1 reads SGHRS; CDR2 reads YFSETQ.